This T cell receptor beta chain was retrieved from a study of identical twins. Overall study findings and caveats: There was an excess of low generation probability in the out-of-frame alpha sequences that twins shared.

CDR1 is SGHRS, CDR2 YFSETQ, per germline. V trimming: 4 bases; J trimming: 5 bases; junction bases outside the gene matches: 7. The CDR3 is made up of 15 amino acids. A universal primer site was created by template switching, with the cDNA bearing unique molecular identifiers. TCRdb re-called the 5' RACE reads with MiXCR, one entry per CDR3 protein. The sample has 300,000 to 400,000 distinct CDR3 sequences; more than 9% are singletons. This clonotype was detected a few times. The antigen is unknown. This same sample was also taken into another study, of yellow fever vaccine responses in identical twins.

The chain is built from TRBV5-1 and TRBJ2-2, with 8 bases aligning to TRBD2. The sample comprised CD8+ T cells sorted from blood. The sequence was collected from a woman under 30 in good health. CDR3 coding DNA: TGCGCCAGCAGCCACAGACTAGCGTTGACCGGGGAGCTGTTTTTT. It is translated as CASSHRLALTGELFF.